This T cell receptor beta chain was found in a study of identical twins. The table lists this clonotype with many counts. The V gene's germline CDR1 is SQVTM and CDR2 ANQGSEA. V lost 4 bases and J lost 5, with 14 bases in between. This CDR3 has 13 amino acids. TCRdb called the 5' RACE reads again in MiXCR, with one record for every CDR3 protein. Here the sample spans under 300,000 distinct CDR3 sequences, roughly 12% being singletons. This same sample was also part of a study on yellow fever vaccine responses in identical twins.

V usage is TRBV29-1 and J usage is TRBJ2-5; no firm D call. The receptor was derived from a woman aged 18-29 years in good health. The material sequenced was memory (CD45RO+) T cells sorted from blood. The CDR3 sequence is CSVVERVRETQYF. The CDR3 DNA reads TGCAGCGTTGTTGAAAGGGTGAGGGAGACCCAGTACTTC.